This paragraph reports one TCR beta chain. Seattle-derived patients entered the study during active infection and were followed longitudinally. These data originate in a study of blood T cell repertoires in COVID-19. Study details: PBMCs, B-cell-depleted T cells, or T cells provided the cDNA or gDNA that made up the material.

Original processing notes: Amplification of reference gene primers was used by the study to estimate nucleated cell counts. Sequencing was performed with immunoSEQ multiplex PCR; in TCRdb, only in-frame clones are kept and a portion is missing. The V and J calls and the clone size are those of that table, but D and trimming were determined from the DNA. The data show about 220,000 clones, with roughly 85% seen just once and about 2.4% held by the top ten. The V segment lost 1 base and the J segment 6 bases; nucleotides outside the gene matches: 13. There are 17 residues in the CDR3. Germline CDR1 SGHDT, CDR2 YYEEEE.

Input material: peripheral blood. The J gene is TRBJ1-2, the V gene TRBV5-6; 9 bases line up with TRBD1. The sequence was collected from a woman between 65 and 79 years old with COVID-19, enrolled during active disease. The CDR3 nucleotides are TGTGCCAGCAGCTTGCGTCAGGGACAGGGCTTATGGGATGGCTACACCTTC. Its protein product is CASSLRQGQGLWDGYTF.